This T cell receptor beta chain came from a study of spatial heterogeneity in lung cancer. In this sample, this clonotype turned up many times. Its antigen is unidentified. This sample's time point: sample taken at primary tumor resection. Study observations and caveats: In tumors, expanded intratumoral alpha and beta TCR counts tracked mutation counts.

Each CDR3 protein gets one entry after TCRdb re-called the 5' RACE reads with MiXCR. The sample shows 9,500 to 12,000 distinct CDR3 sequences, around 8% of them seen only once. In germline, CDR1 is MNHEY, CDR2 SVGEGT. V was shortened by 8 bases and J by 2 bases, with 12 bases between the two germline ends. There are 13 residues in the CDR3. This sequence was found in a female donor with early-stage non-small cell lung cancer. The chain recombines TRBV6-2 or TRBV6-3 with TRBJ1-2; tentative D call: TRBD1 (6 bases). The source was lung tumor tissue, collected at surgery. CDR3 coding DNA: TGTGCCAGCTGGGGGCAGCCCAACTATGGCTACACCTTC. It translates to CASWGQPNYGYTF.